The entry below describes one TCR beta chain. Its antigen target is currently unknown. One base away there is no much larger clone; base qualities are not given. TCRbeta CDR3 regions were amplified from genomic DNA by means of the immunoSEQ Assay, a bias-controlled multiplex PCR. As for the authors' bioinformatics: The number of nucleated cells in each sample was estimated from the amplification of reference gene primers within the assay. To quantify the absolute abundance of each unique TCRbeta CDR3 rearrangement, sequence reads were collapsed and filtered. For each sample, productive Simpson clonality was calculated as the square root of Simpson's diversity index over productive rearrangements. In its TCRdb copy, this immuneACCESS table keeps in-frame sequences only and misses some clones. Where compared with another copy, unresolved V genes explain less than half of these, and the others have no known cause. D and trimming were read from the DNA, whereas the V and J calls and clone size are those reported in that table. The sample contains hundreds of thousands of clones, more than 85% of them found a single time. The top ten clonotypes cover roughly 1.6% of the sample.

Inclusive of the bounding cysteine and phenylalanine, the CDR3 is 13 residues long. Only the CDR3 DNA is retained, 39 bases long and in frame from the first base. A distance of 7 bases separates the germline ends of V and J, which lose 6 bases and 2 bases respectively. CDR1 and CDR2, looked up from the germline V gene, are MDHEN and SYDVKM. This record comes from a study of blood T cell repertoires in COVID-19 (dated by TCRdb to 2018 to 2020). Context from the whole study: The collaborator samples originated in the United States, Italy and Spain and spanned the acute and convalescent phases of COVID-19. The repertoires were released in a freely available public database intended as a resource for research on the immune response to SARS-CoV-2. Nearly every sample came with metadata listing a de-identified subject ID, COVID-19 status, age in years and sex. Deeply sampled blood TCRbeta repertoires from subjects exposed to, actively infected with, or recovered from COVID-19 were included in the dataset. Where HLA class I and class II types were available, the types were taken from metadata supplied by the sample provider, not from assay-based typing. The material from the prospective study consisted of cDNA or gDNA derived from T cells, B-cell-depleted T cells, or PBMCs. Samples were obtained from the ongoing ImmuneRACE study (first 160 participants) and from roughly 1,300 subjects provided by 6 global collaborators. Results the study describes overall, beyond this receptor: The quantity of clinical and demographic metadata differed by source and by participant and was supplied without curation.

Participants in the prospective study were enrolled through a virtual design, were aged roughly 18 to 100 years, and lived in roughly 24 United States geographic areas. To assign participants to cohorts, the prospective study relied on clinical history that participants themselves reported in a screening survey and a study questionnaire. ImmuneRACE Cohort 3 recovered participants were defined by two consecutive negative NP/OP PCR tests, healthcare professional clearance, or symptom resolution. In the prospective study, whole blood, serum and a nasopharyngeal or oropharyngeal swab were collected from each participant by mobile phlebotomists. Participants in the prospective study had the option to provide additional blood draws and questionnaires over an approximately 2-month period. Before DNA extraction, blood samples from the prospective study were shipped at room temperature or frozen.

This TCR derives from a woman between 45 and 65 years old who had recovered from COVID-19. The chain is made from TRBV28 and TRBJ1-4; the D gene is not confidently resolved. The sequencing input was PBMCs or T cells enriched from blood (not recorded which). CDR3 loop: CASSDGTNEKLFF. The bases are TGTGCCAGCAGCGACGGGACTAATGAAAAACTGTTTTTT.